Listed here are 9 T cell receptor beta chains from one sample, sequenced in a study of T cell responses to AZD1222 COVID-19 vaccine. Repertoires were generated with immunoSEQ multiplex PCR, while TCRdb's copy carries only in-frame clones and drops some. This sample has over 100,000 clones, with roughly 84% found just once. The sequences come from peripheral blood, collected on day 0 of AZD1222 vaccination. The receptors here all came from an adult in good health.

This chain joins TRBV18 and TRBJ2-1; a weak D match, TRBD2 (5 bases). The CDR3 is 15 residues long. Germline V gene data show CDR1 as KGHSH and CDR2 as LQKENI. Trimming stripped 3 bases from V and 5 bases from J, with 14 bases between. The CDR3 nucleotides are TGTGCCAGCTCACCCAACACGGGGATCAACAATGAGCAGTTCTTC. Encoded protein: CASSPNTGINNEQFF.

The CDR3 loop is CASSTGGKNQPQHF. Here the CDR3 DNA reads TGTGCCAGCAGCACTGGGGGGAAGAATCAGCCCCAGCATTTT. V gene TRBV3-1 (or the pseudogene TRBV3-2) combines with J gene TRBJ1-5; possible D gene TRBD1, 5 bases. The V gene lost 5 bases and the J gene lost 4 bases, with 12 bases spanning the gap. The CDR3 totals 14 residues. Germline V gives CDR1 LGHDT, CDR2 YNNKEL (reference sequence).

The CDR3 bases are TGTGCCAGCACCTCAGGGCCAGGGAGTGAAAAACTGTTTTTT. This codes for CASTSGPGSEKLFF. V gene TRBV7-2 combines with J gene TRBJ1-4; D perhaps matches TRBD1 (5 bases). This CDR3 comprises 14 residues. Trimming left V 7 bases short and J 7 bases short, with 16 bases between. CDR1 and CDR2 (germline): SGHTA, FQGNSA.

Only a few counts were recorded for this clone. This rearrangement joins TRBV5-1 to TRBJ1-1, with D hard to call. V lost 0 bases and J lost 4, with 16 bases in between. CDR1 SGHRS and CDR2 YFSETQ come from the germline V gene. CDR3 length: 16 amino acids. This CDR3 is CASSLGPGRGGTEAFF. Here the CDR3 DNA reads TGCGCCAGCAGCTTGGGCCCAGGACGGGGTGGCACTGAAGCTTTCTTT.

The chain employs TRBV3-1 (or the pseudogene TRBV3-2) and TRBJ2-4; D may be TRBD2 (6 bases). CDR3 length: 16 amino acids. CDR1 and CDR2 (germline): LGHDT, YNNKEL (reference sequence). V lost 0 bases and J lost 2, with 11 bases in between. The CDR3 DNA reads as TGTGCCAGCAGCCAAGAGGGACTGGGGCCCAAAAACATTCAGTACTTC. It codes for CASSQEGLGPKNIQYF.

V gene TRBV7-3 combines with J gene TRBJ2-5, with 14 bases that match TRBD2. CDR1 is SGHTA, CDR2 FQGTGA, per germline. Losses at the gene ends were 5 bases for V and 9 bases for J; bases not matched to a gene: 11. This CDR3 region has 16 residues. The CDR3 DNA is TGTGCCAGCAGCCCGTCGGGACTAGCGGGAGCCGGGGCCCAGTACTTC. It specifies CASSPSGLAGAGAQYF.

The chain employs TRBV30 and TRBJ2-3; no clear D gene. CDR1 and CDR2 (germline): GTSNPN, SVGIG (reference sequence). The CDR3 contains 12 residues. Trimming removed 0 bases from V and 7 bases from J, with 8 bases in between. This CDR3 is CAWSVSVNTQYF. The DNA of the CDR3 is TGTGCCTGGAGTGTATCGGTAAATACGCAGTATTTT.

The CDR3 nucleotides are TGCGCCAGCAGCAAGGGGGCGGTTGACTACACCTTC. Protein sequence: CASSKGAVDYTF. The chain joins TRBV5-1 to TRBJ1-2; 7 bases fit TRBD1. Trimming removed 4 bases from V and 10 bases from J; junction bases left unmatched: 7. Germline assignment: CDR1 SGHRS and CDR2 YFSETQ. The CDR3 loop spans 12 amino acids.

The chain joins TRBV6-5 to TRBJ1-2, with D perhaps matching TRBD1 (6 bases). Germline loops: CDR1 MNHEY, CDR2 SVGAGI. Trimming left V 2 bases short and J 8 bases short, with 12 bases between. CDR3 length: 13 amino acids. The CDR3 reads CASSYDRLGGYTF. The CDR3 DNA is TGTGCCAGCAGTTACGACAGGCTGGGGGGCTACACCTTC.